Below are 23 T cell receptor beta chains sequenced from a single sample in a study of CD8+ T cells in alopecia areata. The authors extracted RNA and reverse transcribed it into cDNA as the sequencing template. Data came from immunoSEQ multiplex PCR; TCRdb stores just in-frame clones and leaves some out. Among 150,000 to 200,000 clones listed, around 50% were seen once. Regarding treatment: oral pan-JAK inhibitor, 5-10 mg twice daily. This sample comprised CD8+ T cells sorted from blood, obtained at week 24, from a patient treated with tofacitinib. These TCRs come from a human donor with alopecia areata.

The chain employs TRBV9 and TRBJ2-7; 9 nucleotides match TRBD1. Germline CDR1 reads SGDLS; CDR2 reads YYNGEE. The CDR3 is 13 amino acids. V shed 0 bases and J 5 bases; nucleotides not matched to a gene: 0. Here the CDR3 reads CASSVGTGDEQYF. The CDR3 DNA sequence: TGTGCCAGCAGCGTAGGGACAGGGGACGAGCAGTACTTC.

The chain carries TRBV13 and TRBJ2-3; 11 nucleotides line up with TRBD2. V shed 5 bases, J shed 3 bases, and the junction held 10 bases outside the gene matches. In germline, CDR1 is PRHDT, CDR2 FYEKMQ (reference sequence). CDR3 length: 17 residues. In DNA form, the CDR3 reads TGTGCCAGCAGCCAAACATTGGGACTAGCGGTGACAGATACGCAGTATTTT. Its translation: CASSQTLGLAVTDTQYF. The whole variable domain, remainder taken from reference TRBV13 and TRBJ2-3, is AAGVIQSPRHLIKEKRETATLKCYPIPRHDTVYWYQQGPGQDPQFLISFYEKMQSDKGSIPDRFSAQQFSDYHSELNMSSLELGDSALYFCASSQTLGLAVTDTQYFGPGTRLTVL.

The chain links TRBV21-1 to TRBJ1-2. TRBV21-1 is reported as a pseudogene. CDR3 size: 16 residues. CDR3 amino acids: CASSKVGGAGNYGYTF. The CDR3 bases are TGTGCCAGCAGCAAAGTCGGTGGGGCGGGGAACTATGGCTACACCTTC.

This rearrangement joins TRBV7-6 to TRBJ1-1, with D perhaps TRBD1 (6 bases). V gave up 5 bases and J gave up 1 base, with 8 bases separating them. Germline V CDR1 and CDR2: SGHVS, FNYEAQ. This CDR3 is 13 amino acids long. The CDR3 DNA sequence: TGTGCCAGCAGCCCGGGACAGAACACTGAAGCTTTCTTT. It specifies CASSPGQNTEAFF. The full variable domain, rest sourced from reference TRBV7-6 and TRBJ1-1, is GAGVSQSPRYKVTKRGQDVALRCDPISGHVSLYWYRQALGQGPEFLTYFNYEAQQDKSGLPNDRFSAERPEGSISTLTIQRTEQRDSAMYRCASSPGQNTEAFFGQGTRLTVV.

This clone was observed a handful of times. Other nucleotide sequences from this sample produce the same CDR3. This sequence joins TRBV13 and TRBJ2-7; D gene unclear. This CDR3 comprises 13 residues. V lost 0 bases, J lost 1 base, and 4 bases lay in between. Looked up from germline, CDR1 is PRHDT and CDR2 is FYEKMQ (reference sequence). CDR3 sequence: CASSLGRSYEQYF. CDR3 sequence (DNA): TGTGCCAGCAGCTTAGGCCGTTCCTACGAGCAGTACTTC. Filled out from reference TRBV13 and TRBJ2-7, the complete variable domain reads AAGVIQSPRHLIKEKRETATLKCYPIPRHDTVYWYQQGPGQDPQFLISFYEKMQSDKGSIPDRFSAQQFSDYHSELNMSSLELGDSALYFCASSLGRSYEQYFGPGTRLTVT.

The CDR3 protein is CASSFSASNEQFF. The CDR3 DNA is TGTGCCAGCAGTTTCTCCGCTTCGAATGAGCAGTTCTTC. This chain connects TRBV27 to TRBJ2-1; D is uncertain. This CDR3 spans 13 amino acids. Deletions cut 3 bases from V and 7 bases from J, with 10 bases between. Germline V gives CDR1 MNHEY, CDR2 SMNVEV (reference sequence).

This clone appeared a few times. V gene TRBV7-9 combines with J gene TRBJ2-7, with 7 bases lining up with TRBD1. The ends lost 5 bases at V and 2 bases at J; junction bases unmatched: 12. Germline V lookup: CDR1 SEHNR, CDR2 FQNEAQ (reference sequence). This CDR3 region has 16 residues. For the CDR3, the DNA is TGTGCCAGCAGCCCGAAGACAGGGAAAGGACCCTACGAGCAGTACTTC. Residues: CASSPKTGKGPYEQYF.

In this sample, this clone turned up a few times. The chain uses TRBV30 and TRBJ1-5, with D tentatively TRBD1 (5 bases). The CDR3 extends over 15 amino acids. Per germline, CDR1 GTSNPN and CDR2 SVGIG (reference sequence). The V gene lost 1 base and the J gene lost 4 bases, with 14 bases spanning the gap. The CDR3 sequence: CAWSAGIGGNQPQHF. The CDR3 region has the DNA TGTGCCTGGAGTGCTGGAATCGGGGGGAATCAGCCCCAGCATTTT.

The chain carries TRBV11-2 and TRBJ2-2; a possible D gene is TRBD1 (6 bases). CDR3 length equals 15 residues. Between the trimmed V and J ends, which lost 4 bases and 5 bases, there was a span of 14 bases. The germline gives CDR1 SGHAT, CDR2 FQNNGV. CDR3 region: CASSSFHRVTGELFF. The CDR3 DNA reads as TGTGCCAGCAGCTCGTTCCACAGGGTTACCGGGGAGCTGTTTTTT.

This chain uses TRBV19 with TRBJ1-1; D is unclear. From germline, CDR1 is LNHDA and CDR2 SQIVND (reference sequence). The V gene lost 8 bases and the J gene lost 1 base, with 8 bases spanning the gap. The CDR3 is made up of 12 amino acids. The CDR3 DNA reads TGTGCCAGTGACGGAGCGAACACTGAAGCTTTCTTT. Encoded protein: CASDGANTEAFF.

This clone was recorded once. The J gene is TRBJ2-2, the V gene TRBV30; 8 bases match TRBD1. CDR1 is GTSNPN and CDR2 is SVGIG in the germline V gene (reference sequence). This CDR3 spans 14 amino acids. V dropped 2 bases and J dropped 6; count of bases not matched to a gene: 5. The CDR3 sequence is CAWSRQGLSGELFF. The CDR3, as DNA: TGTGCCTGGAGTCGACAGGGGTTGTCCGGGGAGCTGTTTTTT. The variable domain in full, completed from reference TRBV30 and TRBJ2-2, reads SQTIHQWPATLVQPVGSPLSLECTVEGTSNPNLYWYRQAAGRGLQLLFYSVGIGQISSEVPQNLSASRPQDRQFILSSKKLLLSDSGFYLCAWSRQGLSGELFFGEGSRLTVL.

The rearrangement uses TRBV5-1 and TRBJ1-1; TRBD1 is a possible D gene (5 bases). The CDR3 totals 15 residues. CDR1 and CDR2 from the germline V gene are SGHRS and YFSETQ. V was shortened by 2 bases and J by 0 bases, with 11 bases between the two germline ends. The CDR3 spells CASSLLGGMNTEAFF. The CDR3 DNA reads as TGCGCCAGCAGCTTATTGGGGGGTATGAACACTGAAGCTTTCTTT.

The V and J genes are TRBV4-1 and TRBJ2-1, with 10 bases identical to TRBD2. The CDR3 spans 17 residues. V gave up 3 bases and J gave up 4 bases; unmatched junction bases: 9. CDR1 and CDR2 from the germline V gene are MGHRA and YSYEKL. The CDR3 nucleotides are TGCGCCAGCAGCCACTGGACTAGCGGACCCCTATACAATGAGCAGTTCTTC. Translated: CASSHWTSGPLYNEQFF.

The genes are TRBV15 and TRBJ1-2; 9 nucleotides line up with TRBD1. Looked up from germline, CDR1 is LNHNV and CDR2 is YYDKDF (reference sequence). J gave up 2 bases and V 0 bases, and 1 base lay outside the gene matches. The CDR3 runs 15 residues. As DNA, the CDR3 is TGTGCCACCAGCAGAGATGACAGGGGGAACTATGGCTACACCTTC. Amino acid sequence: CATSRDDRGNYGYTF.

This clone was counted a single time. The rearrangement joins TRBV9 to TRBJ2-7; the match to TRBD1 covers 9 bases. The CDR3 covers 12 residues. The ends lost 8 bases at V and 4 bases at J; junction bases unmatched: 4. In germline, CDR1 is SGDLS, CDR2 YYNGEE. In DNA form, the CDR3 reads TGTGCCAGTCGGGGACAGGGTTACGAGCAGTACTTC. It yields the protein CASRGQGYEQYF.

This sequence joins TRBV4-2 and TRBJ2-1, with 11 nucleotides matching TRBD2. J was trimmed by 1 base and V by 0 bases; bases with no gene match: 8. The CDR3 is made up of 19 amino acids. The germline CDR1 and CDR2 sequences are LGHNA and YNFKEQ. The DNA for the CDR3 is TGTGCCAGCAGCCAAGATTCTTTACTAGCGGGGGTATCCTACAATGAGCAGTTCTTC. Translated: CASSQDSLLAGVSYNEQFF.

V is TRBV7-8 and J is TRBJ1-2; the D is unclear. From germline, CDR1 is SGHVS and CDR2 FQNEAQ. The CDR3 sequence is 13 residues long. Trimming cost V 1 base and J 2 bases, with 5 bases left between them. The CDR3 sequence: CASSLGQNYGYTF. The CDR3 DNA sequence: TGTGCCAGCAGCTTAGGGCAAAACTATGGCTACACCTTC. The full variable domain, its missing parts supplied by reference TRBV7-8 and TRBJ1-2, is GAGVSQSPRYKVAKRGQDVALRCDPISGHVSLFWYQQALGQGPEFLTYFQNEAQLDKSGLPSDRFFAERPEGSVSTLKIQRTQQEDSAVYLCASSLGQNYGYTFGSGTRLTVV.

This clone showed up just a few times. The rearrangement joins TRBV4-1 to TRBJ2-7; no firm D call. The germline V gene encodes CDR1 MGHRA and CDR2 YSYEKL. Deletions cut 1 base from V and 2 bases from J, with 9 bases between. The CDR3 has 14 amino acids. The CDR3 spells CASSQGSGPYEQYF. The CDR3 coding sequence is TGCGCCAGCAGCCAAGGCTCCGGCCCCTACGAGCAGTACTTC.

This clone was recorded at least ten times. J is TRBJ2-2 and V is TRBV9; the D gene is possibly TRBD1 (6 bases). The CDR3 totals 15 residues. CDR1 and CDR2 from the germline V gene are SGDLS and YYNGEE. V dropped 2 bases and J dropped 1 base, with 9 bases sitting between them. The CDR3 DNA reads TGTGCCAGCAGCGTTACAGGGTGGAACACCGGGGAGCTGTTTTTT. This codes for CASSVTGWNTGELFF.

J is TRBJ2-5 and V is TRBV30; D is uncertain. With 3 bases removed from V and 7 bases from J, the gap between germline ends came to 15 bases. The germline CDR1 and CDR2 sequences are GTSNPN and SVGIG (reference sequence). This CDR3 has 13 amino acids. CDR3 coding DNA: TGTGCCTGGAGCGATCTACGGTGGGGGACCCAGTACTTC. Amino acids: CAWSDLRWGTQYF.

The chain employs TRBV25-1 and TRBJ1-4; D is perhaps TRBD1 (6 bases). There are 15 residues in the CDR3. The V end lost 3 bases, the J end lost 5 bases, and 13 bases lay between the germline ends. CDR1 MGHDK and CDR2 SYGVNS come from the germline V gene. CDR3 coding DNA: TGTGCCAGCAGTGAGGTCCAGGGGAGAAATGAAAAACTGTTTTTT. Its translation: CASSEVQGRNEKLFF. Together with reference TRBV25-1 and TRBJ1-4, the CDR3 gives the full variable domain: EADIYQTPRYLVIGTGKKITLECSQTMGHDKMYWYQQDPGMELHLIHYSYGVNSTEKGDLSSESTVSRIRTEHFPLTLESARPSHTSQYLCASSEVQGRNEKLFFGSGTQLSVL.

This sequence joins TRBV4-2 and TRBJ2-5, with TRBD2 identical over 9 bases. Looked up from germline, CDR1 is LGHNA and CDR2 is YNFKEQ. The CDR3 sequence is 17 residues long. The V segment lost 3 bases and the J segment 5 bases; nucleotides outside the gene matches: 13. DNA of the CDR3: TGTGCCAGCAGCCAGGGTGCCGGGGCGGGGGGGCACGAGACCCAGTACTTC. It is translated as CASSQGAGAGGHETQYF.

The chain uses TRBV5-1 and TRBJ2-2, with 10 bases identical to TRBD2. CDR1 is SGHRS, CDR2 YFSETQ, per germline. V trimming: 2 bases; J trimming: 2 bases; junction bases outside the gene matches: 3. CDR3 size: 16 residues. This chain's CDR3 is CASSLRTSGNTGELFF. The CDR3 DNA follows: TGCGCCAGCAGCTTACGGACTAGCGGAAACACCGGGGAGCTGTTTTTT.